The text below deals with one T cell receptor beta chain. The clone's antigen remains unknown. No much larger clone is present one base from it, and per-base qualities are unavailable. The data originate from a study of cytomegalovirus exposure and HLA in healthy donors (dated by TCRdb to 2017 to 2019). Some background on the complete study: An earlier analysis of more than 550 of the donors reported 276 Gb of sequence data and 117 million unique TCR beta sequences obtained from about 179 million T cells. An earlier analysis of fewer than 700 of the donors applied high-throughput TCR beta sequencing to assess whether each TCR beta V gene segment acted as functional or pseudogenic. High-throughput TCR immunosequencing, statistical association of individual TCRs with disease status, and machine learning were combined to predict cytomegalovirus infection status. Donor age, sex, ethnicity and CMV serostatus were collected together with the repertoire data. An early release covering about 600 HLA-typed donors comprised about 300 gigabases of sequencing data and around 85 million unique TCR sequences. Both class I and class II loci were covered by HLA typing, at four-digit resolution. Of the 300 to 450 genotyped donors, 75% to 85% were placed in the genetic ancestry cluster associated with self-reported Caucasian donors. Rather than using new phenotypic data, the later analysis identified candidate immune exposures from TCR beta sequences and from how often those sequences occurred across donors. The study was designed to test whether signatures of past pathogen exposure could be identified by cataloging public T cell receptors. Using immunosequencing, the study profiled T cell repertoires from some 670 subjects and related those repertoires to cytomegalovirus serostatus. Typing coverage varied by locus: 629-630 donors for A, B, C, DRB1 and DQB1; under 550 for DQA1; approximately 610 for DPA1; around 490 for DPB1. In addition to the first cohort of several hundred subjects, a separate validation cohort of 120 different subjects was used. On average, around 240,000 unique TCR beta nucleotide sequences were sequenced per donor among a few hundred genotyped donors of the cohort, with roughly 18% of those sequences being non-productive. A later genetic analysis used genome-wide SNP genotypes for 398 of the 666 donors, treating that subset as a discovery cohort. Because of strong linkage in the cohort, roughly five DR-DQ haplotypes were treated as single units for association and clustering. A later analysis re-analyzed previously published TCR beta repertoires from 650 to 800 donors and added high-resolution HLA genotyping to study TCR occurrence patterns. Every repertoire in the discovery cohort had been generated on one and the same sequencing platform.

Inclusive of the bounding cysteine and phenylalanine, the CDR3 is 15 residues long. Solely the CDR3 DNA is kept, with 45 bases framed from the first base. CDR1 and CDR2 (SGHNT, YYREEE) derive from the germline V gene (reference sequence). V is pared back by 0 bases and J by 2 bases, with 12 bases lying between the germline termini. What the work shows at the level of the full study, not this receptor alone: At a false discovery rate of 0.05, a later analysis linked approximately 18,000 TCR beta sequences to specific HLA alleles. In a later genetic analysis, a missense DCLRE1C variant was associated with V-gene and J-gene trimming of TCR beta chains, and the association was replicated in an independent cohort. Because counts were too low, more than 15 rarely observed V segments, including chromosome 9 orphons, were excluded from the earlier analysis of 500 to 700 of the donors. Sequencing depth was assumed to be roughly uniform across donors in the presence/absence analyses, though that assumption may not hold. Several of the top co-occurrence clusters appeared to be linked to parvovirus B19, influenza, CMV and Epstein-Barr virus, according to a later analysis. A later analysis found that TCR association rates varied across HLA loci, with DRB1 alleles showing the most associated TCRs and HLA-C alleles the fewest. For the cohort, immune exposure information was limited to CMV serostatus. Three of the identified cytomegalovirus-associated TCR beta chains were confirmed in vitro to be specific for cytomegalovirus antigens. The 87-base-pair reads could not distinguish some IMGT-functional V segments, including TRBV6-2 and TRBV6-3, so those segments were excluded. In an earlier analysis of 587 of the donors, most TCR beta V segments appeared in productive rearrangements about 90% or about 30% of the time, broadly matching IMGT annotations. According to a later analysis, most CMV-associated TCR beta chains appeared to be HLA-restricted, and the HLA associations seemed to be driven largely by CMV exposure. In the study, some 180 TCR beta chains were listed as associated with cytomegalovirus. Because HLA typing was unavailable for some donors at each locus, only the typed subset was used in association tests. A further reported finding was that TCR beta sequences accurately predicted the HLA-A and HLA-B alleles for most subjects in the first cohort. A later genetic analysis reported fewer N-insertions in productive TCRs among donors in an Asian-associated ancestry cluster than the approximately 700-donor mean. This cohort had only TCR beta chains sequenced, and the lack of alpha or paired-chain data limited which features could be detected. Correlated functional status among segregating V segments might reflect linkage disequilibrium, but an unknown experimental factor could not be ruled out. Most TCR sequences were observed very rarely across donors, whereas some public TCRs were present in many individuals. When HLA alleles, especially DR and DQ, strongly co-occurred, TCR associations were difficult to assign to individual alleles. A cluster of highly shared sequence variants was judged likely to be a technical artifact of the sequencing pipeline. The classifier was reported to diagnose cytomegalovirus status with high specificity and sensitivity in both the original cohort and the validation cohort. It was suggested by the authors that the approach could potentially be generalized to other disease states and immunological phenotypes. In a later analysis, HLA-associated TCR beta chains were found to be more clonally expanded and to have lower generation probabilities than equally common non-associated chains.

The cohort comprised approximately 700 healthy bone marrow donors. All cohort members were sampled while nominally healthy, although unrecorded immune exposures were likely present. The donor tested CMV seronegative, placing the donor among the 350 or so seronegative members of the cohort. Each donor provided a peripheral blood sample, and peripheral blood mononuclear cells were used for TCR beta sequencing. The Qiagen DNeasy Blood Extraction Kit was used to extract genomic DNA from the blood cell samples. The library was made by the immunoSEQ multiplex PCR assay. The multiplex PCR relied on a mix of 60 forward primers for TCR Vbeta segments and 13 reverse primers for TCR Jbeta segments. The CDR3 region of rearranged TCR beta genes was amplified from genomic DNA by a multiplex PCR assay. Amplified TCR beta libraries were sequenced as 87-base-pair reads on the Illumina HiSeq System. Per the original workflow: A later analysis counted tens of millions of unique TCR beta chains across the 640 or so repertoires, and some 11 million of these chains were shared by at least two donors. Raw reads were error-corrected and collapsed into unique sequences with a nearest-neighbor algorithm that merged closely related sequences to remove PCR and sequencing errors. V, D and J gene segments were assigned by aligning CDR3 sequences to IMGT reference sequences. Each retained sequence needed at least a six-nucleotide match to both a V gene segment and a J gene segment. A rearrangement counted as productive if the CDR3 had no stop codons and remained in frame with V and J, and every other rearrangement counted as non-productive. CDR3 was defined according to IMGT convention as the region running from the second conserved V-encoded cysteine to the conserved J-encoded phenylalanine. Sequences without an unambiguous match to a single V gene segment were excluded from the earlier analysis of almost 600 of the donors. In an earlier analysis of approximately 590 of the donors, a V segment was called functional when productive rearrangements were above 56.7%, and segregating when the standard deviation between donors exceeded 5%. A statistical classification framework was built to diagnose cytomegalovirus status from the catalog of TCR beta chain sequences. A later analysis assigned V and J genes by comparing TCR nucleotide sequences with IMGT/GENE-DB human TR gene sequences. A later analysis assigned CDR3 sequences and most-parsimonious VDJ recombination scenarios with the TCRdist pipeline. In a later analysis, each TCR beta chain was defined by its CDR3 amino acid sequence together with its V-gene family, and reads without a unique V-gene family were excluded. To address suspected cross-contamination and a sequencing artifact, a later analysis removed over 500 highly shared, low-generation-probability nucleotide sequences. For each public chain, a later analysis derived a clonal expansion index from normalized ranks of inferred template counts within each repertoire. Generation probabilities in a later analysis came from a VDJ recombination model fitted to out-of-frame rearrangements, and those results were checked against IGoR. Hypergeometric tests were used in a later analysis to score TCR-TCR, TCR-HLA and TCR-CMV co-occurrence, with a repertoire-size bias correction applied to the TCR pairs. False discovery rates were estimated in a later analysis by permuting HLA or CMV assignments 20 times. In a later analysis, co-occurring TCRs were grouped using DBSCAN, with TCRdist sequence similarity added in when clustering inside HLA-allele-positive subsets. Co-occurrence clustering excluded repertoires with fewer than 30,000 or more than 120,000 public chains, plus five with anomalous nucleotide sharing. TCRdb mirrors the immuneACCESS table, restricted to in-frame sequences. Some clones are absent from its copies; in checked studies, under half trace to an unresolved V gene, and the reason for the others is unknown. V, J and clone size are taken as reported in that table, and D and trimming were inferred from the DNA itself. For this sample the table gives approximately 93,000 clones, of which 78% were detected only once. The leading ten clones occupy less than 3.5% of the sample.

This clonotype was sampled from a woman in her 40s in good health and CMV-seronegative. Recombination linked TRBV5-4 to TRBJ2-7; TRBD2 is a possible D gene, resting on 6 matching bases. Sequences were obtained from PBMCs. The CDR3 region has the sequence CASSLEWGRTYEQYF. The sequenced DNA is TGTGCCAGCAGCTTGGAATGGGGGAGGACCTACGAGCAGTACTTC.